This entry is about one T cell receptor beta chain. This sample stems from a study of control samples from healthy donors and cancer patients. Sequenced by immunoSEQ multiplex PCR; TCRdb stores in-frame clones only, minus some. The profile shows around 200,000 clones, about nine tenths of them singletons. Trimming pared 5 bases from V and 1 base from J, leaving 9 bases between. This CDR3 spans 14 amino acids. Germline V gives CDR1 LNHDA, CDR2 SQIVND (reference sequence). The source is a woman in her twenties or thirties in good health. The sequenced material came from blood. The rearrangement links TRBV19 to TRBJ1-5, with D possibly being TRBD1 (5 bases). In nucleotides, the CDR3 is TGTGCCAGTAGTCCACACAGGAGCAATCAGCCCCAGCATTTT. Translating it yields CASSPHRSNQPQHF.